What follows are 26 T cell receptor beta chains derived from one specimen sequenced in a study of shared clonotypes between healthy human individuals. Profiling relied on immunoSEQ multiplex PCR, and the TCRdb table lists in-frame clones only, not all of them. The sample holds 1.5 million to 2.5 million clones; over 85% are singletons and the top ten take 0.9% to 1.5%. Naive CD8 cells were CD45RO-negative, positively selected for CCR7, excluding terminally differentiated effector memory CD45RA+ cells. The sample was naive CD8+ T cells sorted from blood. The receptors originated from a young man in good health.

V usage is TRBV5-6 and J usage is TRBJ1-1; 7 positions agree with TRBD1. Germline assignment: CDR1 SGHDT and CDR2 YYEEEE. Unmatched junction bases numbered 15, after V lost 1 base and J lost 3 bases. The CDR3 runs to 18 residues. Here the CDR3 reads CASSLSWEGAGADTEAFF. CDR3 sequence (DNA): TGTGCCAGCAGCTTGAGTTGGGAGGGGGCGGGTGCGGACACTGAAGCTTTCTTT.

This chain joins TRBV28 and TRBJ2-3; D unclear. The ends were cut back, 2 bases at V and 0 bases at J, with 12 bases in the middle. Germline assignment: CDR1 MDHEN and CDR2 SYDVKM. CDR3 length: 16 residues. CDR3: CASSLKAEESTDTQYF. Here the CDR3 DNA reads TGTGCCAGCAGTTTAAAGGCGGAAGAGAGCACAGATACGCAGTATTTT.

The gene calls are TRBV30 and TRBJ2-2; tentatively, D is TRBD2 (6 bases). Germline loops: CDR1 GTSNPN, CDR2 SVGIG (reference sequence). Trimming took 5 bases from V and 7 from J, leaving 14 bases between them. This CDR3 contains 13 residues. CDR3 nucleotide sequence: TGTGCCTGGGACCTACTCGGGGGCGGGGAGCTGTTTTTT. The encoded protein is CAWDLLGGGELFF.

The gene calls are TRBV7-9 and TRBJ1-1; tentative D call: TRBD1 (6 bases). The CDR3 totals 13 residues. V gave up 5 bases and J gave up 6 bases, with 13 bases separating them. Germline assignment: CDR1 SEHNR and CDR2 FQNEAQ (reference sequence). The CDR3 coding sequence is TGTGCCAGCAGCCCCCAGGGGAGCCCTGAAGCTTTCTTT. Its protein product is CASSPQGSPEAFF.

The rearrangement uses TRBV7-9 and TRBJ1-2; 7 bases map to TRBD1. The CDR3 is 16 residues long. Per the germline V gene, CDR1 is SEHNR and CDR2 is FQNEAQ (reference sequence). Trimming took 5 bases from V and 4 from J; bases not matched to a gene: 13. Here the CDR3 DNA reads TGTGCCAGCAGCATAGGAGAAAGGACAGGCCCCTATGGCTACACCTTC. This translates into CASSIGERTGPYGYTF. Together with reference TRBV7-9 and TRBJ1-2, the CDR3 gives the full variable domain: DTGVSQNPRHKITKRGQNVTFRCDPISEHNRLYWYRQTLGQGPEFLTYFQNEAQLEKSRLLSDRFSAERPKGSFSTLEIQRTEQGDSAMYLCASSIGERTGPYGYTFGSGTRLTVV.

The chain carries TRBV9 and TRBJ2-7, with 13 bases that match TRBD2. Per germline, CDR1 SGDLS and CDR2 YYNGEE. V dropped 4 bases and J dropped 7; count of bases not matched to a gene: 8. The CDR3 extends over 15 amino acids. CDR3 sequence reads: CASSFGWGLAGEQYF. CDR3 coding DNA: TGTGCCAGCAGCTTTGGATGGGGACTAGCGGGGGAGCAGTACTTC.

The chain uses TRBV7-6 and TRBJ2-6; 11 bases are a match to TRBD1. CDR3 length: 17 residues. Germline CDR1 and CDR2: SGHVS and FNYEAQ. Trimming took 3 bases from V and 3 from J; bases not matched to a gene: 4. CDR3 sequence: CASSLGTGGDGANVLTF. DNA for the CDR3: TGTGCCAGCAGCTTGGGGACAGGGGGTGATGGGGCCAACGTCCTGACTTTC.

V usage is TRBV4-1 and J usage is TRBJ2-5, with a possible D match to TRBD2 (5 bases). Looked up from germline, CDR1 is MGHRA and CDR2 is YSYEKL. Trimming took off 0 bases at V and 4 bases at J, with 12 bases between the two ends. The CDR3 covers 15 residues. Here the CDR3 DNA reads TGCGCCAGCAGCCAAGATGTAGGACTCCCAGAGACCCAGTACTTC. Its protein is CASSQDVGLPETQYF.

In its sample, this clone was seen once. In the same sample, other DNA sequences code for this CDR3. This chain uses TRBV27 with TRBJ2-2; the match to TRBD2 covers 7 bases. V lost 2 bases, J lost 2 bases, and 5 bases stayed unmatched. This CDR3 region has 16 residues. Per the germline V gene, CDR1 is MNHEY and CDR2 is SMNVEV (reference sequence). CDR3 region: CASSLGLAVNTGELFF. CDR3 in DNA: TGTGCCAGCAGTTTAGGGCTAGCGGTCAACACCGGGGAGCTGTTTTTT.

CDR3 loop: CASSYSGTSGNNEQYF. Written as DNA, the CDR3 is TGTGCCAGCAGTTACTCAGGGACTAGCGGGAATAACGAGCAGTACTTC. The chain carries TRBV6-5 and TRBJ2-7, with TRBD2 identical over 13 bases. Per the germline V gene, CDR1 is MNHEY and CDR2 is SVGAGI. The CDR3 contains 16 residues. With V trimmed by 0 bases and J by 5 bases, 4 bases remained unmatched.

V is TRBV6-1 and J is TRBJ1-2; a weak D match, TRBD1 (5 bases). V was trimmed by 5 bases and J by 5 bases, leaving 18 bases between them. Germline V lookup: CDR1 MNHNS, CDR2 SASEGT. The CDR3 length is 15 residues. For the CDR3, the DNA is TGTGCCAGCAGTCTGGGACCCTCGCCGGGTTATGGCTACACCTTC. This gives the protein CASSLGPSPGYGYTF.

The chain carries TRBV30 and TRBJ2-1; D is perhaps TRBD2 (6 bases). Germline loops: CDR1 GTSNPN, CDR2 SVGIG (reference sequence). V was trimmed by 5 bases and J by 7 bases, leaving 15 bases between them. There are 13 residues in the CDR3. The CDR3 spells CAWGLTGGNEQFF. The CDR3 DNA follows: TGTGCCTGGGGACTTACTGGGGGGAATGAGCAGTTCTTC.

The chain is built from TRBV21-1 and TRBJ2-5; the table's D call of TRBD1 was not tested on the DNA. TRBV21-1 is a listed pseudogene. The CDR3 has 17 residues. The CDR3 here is CASTPAKGQANSGTQYF. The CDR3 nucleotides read TGTGCCAGCACTCCAGCGAAGGGACAGGCTAACTCTGGGACCCAGTACTTC.

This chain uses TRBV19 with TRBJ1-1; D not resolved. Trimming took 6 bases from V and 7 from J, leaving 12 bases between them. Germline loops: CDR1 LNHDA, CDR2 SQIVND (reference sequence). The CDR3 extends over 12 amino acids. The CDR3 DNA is TGTGCCAGTAGCTATGACCGCATTGAAGCTTTCTTT. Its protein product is CASSYDRIEAFF.

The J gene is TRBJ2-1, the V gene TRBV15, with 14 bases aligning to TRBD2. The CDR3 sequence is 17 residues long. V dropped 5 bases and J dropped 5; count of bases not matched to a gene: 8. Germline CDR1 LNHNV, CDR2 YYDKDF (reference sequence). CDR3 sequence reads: CATSGGPGLAGDNEQFF. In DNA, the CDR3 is TGTGCCACCAGCGGCGGACCGGGACTAGCGGGGGACAATGAGCAGTTCTTC.

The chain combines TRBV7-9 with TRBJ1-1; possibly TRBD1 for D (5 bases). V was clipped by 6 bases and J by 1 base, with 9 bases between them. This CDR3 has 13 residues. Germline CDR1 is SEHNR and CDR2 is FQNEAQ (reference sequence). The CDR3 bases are TGTGCCAGCAGAGTGGGGGAGAACACTGAAGCTTTCTTT. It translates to CASRVGENTEAFF.

CDR3 in amino acids: CASSEVSWGVEPQHF. The CDR3 DNA reads TGTGCCAGCAGTGAAGTTTCTTGGGGAGTTGAGCCCCAGCATTTT. The genes are TRBV6-1 and TRBJ1-5; no definite D call. The CDR3 is 15 amino acids. The germline CDR1 and CDR2 sequences are MNHNS and SASEGT. The germline V and J ends were trimmed by 1 base and 8 bases, with 15 bases remaining between them.

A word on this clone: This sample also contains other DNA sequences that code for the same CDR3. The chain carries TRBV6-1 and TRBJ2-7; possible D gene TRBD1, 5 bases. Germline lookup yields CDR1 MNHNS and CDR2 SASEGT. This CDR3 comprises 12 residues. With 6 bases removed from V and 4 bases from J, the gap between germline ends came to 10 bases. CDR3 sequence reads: CASSATGYEQYF. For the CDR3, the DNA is TGTGCCAGCAGCGCCACAGGATACGAGCAGTACTTC.

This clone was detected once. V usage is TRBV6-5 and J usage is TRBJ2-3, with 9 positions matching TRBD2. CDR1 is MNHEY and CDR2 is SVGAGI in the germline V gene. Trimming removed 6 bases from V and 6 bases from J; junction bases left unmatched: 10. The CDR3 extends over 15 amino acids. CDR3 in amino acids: CASSRIAGVADTQYF. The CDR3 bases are TGTGCCAGCAGCCGTATAGCGGGAGTGGCGGATACGCAGTATTTT.

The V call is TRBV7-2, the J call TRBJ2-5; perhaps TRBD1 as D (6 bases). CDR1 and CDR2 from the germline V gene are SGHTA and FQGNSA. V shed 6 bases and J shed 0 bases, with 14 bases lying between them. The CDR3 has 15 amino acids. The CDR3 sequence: CASSPGEFYQETQYF. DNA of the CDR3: TGTGCCAGCAGTCCAGGGGAGTTTTACCAAGAGACCCAGTACTTC.

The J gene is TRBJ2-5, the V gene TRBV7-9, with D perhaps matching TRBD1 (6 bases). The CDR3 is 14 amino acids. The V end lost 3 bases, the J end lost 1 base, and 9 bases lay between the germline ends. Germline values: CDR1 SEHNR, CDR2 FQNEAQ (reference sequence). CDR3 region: CASSFQGFQETQYF. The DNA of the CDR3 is TGTGCCAGCAGCTTCCAGGGGTTCCAAGAGACCCAGTACTTC.

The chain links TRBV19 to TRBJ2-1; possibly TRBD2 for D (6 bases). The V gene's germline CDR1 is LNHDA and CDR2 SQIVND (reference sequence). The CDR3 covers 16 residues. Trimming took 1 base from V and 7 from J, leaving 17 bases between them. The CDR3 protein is CASSIAPAGGINEQFF. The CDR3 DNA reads TGTGCCAGTAGTATAGCCCCAGCGGGTGGGATAAATGAGCAGTTCTTC.

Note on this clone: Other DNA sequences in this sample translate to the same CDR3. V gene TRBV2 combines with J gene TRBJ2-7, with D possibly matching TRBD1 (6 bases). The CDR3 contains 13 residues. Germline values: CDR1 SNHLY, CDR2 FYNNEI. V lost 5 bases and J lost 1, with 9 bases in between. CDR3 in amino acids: CASSNRVSYEQYF. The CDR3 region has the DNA TGTGCCAGCAGTAACAGGGTTTCCTACGAGCAGTACTTC.

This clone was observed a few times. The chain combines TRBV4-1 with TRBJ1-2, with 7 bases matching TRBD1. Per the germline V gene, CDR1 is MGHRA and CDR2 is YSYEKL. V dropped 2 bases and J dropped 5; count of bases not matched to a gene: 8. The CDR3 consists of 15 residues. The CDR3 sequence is CASSQRDSLAYGYTF. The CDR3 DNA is TGCGCCAGCAGCCAACGGGACAGCCTTGCGTATGGCTACACCTTC.

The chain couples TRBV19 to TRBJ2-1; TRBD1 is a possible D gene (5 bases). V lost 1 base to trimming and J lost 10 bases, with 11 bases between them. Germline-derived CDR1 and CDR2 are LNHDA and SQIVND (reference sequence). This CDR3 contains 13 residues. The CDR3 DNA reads TGTGCCAGTAGTATAGGCCAGGGATGGGAGCAGTTCTTC. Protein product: CASSIGQGWEQFF. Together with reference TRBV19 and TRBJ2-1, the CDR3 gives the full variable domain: DGGITQSPKYLFRKEGQNVTLSCEQNLNHDAMYWYRQDPGQGLRLIYYSQIVNDFQKGDIAEGYSVSREKKESFPLTVTSAQKNPTAFYLCASSIGQGWEQFFGPGTRLTVL.

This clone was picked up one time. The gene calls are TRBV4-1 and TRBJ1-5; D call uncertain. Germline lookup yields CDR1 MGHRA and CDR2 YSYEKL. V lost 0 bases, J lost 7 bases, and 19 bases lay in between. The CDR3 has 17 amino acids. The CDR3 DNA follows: TGCGCCAGCAGCCAAGAAAGTCCGGCAGGAGCCCAGCAGCCCCAGCATTTT. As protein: CASSQESPAGAQQPQHF.